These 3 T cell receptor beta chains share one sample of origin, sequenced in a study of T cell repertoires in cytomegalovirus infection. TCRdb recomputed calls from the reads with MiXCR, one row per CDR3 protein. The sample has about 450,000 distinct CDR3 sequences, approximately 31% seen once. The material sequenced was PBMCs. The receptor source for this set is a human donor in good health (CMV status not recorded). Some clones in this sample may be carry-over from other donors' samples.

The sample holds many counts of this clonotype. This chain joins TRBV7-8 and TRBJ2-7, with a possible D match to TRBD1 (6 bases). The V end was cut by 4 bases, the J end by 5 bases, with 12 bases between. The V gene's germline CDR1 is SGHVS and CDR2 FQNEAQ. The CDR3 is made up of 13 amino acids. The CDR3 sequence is CASSYSGTNEQYF. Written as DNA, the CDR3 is TGTGCCAGCAGCTACTCCGGGACAAACGAGCAGTACTTC.

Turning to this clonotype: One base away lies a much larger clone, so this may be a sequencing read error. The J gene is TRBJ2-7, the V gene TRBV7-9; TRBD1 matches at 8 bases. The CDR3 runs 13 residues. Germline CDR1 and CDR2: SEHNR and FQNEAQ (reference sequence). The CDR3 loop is CARSLDRAYEQYF. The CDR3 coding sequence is TGTGCTAGAAGCTTGGACAGGGCGTACGAGCAGTACTTC. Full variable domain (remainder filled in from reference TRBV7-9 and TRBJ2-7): DTGVSQNPRHKITKRGQNVTFRCDPISEHNRLYWYRQTLGQGPEFLTYFQNEAQLEKSRLLSDRFSAERPKGSFSTLEIQRTEQGDSAMYLCARSLDRAYEQYFGPGTRLTVT.

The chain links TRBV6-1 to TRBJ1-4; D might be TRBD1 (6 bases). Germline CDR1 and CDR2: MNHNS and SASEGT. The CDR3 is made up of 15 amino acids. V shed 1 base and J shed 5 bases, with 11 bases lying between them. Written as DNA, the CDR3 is TGTGCCAGCAGTGAAGGGACAGCCCAAAATGAAAAACTGTTTTTT. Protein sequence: CASSEGTAQNEKLFF.